Following are 12 T cell receptor beta chains from one sample sequenced in a study of shared clonotypes between healthy human individuals. Sequencing was performed with immunoSEQ multiplex PCR; in TCRdb, only in-frame clones are kept and a portion is missing. This sample has millions of clones, with about 92% found just once. Sequenced input: naive CD4+ T cells sorted from blood. This sample's subset: CD45RA+ positively selected. Receptor source: a man between 18 and 35 years old in good health.

This chain connects TRBV5-1 to TRBJ1-2, with TRBD1 matching 8 bases. After removal of 6 bases from V and 8 bases from J, the junction contained 12 bases not matched to a gene. This CDR3 is 14 amino acids long. CDR1 is SGHRS, CDR2 YFSETQ, per germline. CDR3 sequence: CASNIDRGFGGYTF. CDR3 in DNA: TGCGCCAGCAACATAGACAGGGGATTTGGAGGCTACACCTTC.

The chain uses TRBV7-8 and TRBJ1-6; weak D call: TRBD1 (6 bases). V dropped 1 base and J dropped 7 bases, with 14 bases sitting between them. Germline V CDR1 and CDR2: SGHVS, FQNEAQ. This CDR3 comprises 16 residues. CDR3 bases: TGTGCCAGCAGCTTAGGAAGACAGGCTTTAAATTCACCCCTCCACTTT. It is translated as CASSLGRQALNSPLHF.

This clone showed up just once. Other DNA sequences in this specimen translate into the identical CDR3. The J gene is TRBJ1-6, the V gene TRBV2; the match to TRBD1 covers 10 bases. The CDR3 extends over 13 amino acids. Trimming cost V 7 bases and J 9 bases; bases outside gene matches: 3. Germline V CDR1 and CDR2: SNHLY, FYNNEI. The CDR3 sequence: CASTDRGGSPLHF. In nucleotides, the CDR3 is TGTGCCAGCACGGACAGGGGGGGTTCACCCCTCCACTTT.

This chain links TRBV20-1 with TRBJ2-7; a possible D gene is TRBD1 (5 bases). Germline lookup yields CDR1 DFQATT and CDR2 SNEGSKA (reference sequence). The CDR3 is made up of 11 amino acids. CDR3 residues: CTPGLPYEQYF. For the CDR3, the DNA is TGCACCCCAGGGTTACCCTACGAGCAGTACTTC.

This clone was seen a handful of times. The chain has TRBV12-5 and TRBJ1-5; D unclear. Deletions cut 3 bases from V and 10 bases from J, with 10 bases between. Germline assignment: CDR1 LGHNT and CDR2 FRNRAP. This CDR3 contains 12 residues. CDR3 bases: TGTGCTAGTGGTTTTGAGGGATTACCCCAGCATTTT. It specifies CASGFEGLPQHF.

V and J are TRBV28 and TRBJ2-7; D call uncertain. Looked up from germline, CDR1 is MDHEN and CDR2 is SYDVKM. This CDR3 is built from 15 residues. V shed 5 bases and J shed 1 base, with 15 bases lying between them. The CDR3 reads CASSPPDKTSYEQYF. CDR3 sequence (DNA): TGTGCCAGCAGTCCCCCCGACAAGACATCCTACGAGCAGTACTTC.

The V call is TRBV10-3, the J call TRBJ2-5; a weak D match, TRBD1 (5 bases). CDR1 and CDR2 (germline): ENHRY, SYGVKD. The V end lost 3 bases, the J end lost 3 bases, and 8 bases lay between the germline ends. The CDR3 extends over 13 amino acids. CDR3 sequence reads: CAISEEDKETQYF. The CDR3 DNA reads TGTGCCATCAGTGAAGAGGACAAAGAGACCCAGTACTTC.

Turning to this clone: Other DNA sequences in this specimen translate into the identical CDR3. CDR3 DNA: TGTGCCAGCAGCCTTTCCGGGACTAACTCCTACGAGCAGTACTTC. The encoded protein is CASSLSGTNSYEQYF. This chain connects TRBV7-2 to TRBJ2-7; 7 bases map to TRBD2. The germline V gene encodes CDR1 SGHTA and CDR2 FQGNSA. The CDR3 sequence is 15 residues long. Trimming cost V 5 bases and J 0 bases; bases outside gene matches: 7.

The J gene is TRBJ2-3, the V gene TRBV2; 10 bases align to TRBD2. The junction had 7 bases not matched to a gene; V was cut back by 7 bases and J by 3 bases. In germline, CDR1 is SNHLY, CDR2 FYNNEI. This CDR3 is 15 amino acids long. CDR3 residues: CASNQEREGTDTQYF. The DNA of the CDR3 is TGTGCCAGCAACCAGGAGCGGGAGGGGACAGATACGCAGTATTTT.

This chain uses TRBV14 with TRBJ1-2; 9 bases match TRBD1. This CDR3 is 15 amino acids long. Germline trimming cut 6 bases from V and 2 bases from J; bases unmatched to any gene: 7. Germline V gene sequence: CDR1 SGHDN, CDR2 FVKESK. The CDR3 is CASRPSGTGNYGYTF. As DNA, the CDR3 is TGTGCCAGCAGACCCTCCGGGACAGGGAACTATGGCTACACCTTC.

The chain employs TRBV18 and TRBJ2-3; either TRBD1 or TRBD2 may supply D (5 bases each). Trimming removed 3 bases at V and 4 bases at J, with 11 bases between. Germline V gene lookup returns CDR1 KGHSH and CDR2 LQKENI. The CDR3 contains 14 residues. In nucleotides, the CDR3 is TGTGCCAGCTCACCGGGACCCGAGGCAGATACGCAGTATTTT. Residues: CASSPGPEADTQYF.

The chain recombines TRBV9 with TRBJ2-5, with unresolved D. Trimming took 0 bases from V and 2 from J, leaving 11 bases between them. This CDR3 has 15 residues. Germline CDR1 reads SGDLS; CDR2 reads YYNGEE. CDR3 residues: CASSVDVYPQETQYF. The CDR3 DNA sequence: TGTGCCAGCAGCGTAGACGTCTATCCGCAAGAGACCCAGTACTTC. Filled out from reference TRBV9 and TRBJ2-5, the complete variable domain reads DSGVTQTPKHLITATGQRVTLRCSPRSGDLSVYWYQQSLDQGLQFLIQYYNGEERAKGNILERFSAQQFPDLHSELNLSSLELGDSALYFCASSVDVYPQETQYFGPGTRLLVL.